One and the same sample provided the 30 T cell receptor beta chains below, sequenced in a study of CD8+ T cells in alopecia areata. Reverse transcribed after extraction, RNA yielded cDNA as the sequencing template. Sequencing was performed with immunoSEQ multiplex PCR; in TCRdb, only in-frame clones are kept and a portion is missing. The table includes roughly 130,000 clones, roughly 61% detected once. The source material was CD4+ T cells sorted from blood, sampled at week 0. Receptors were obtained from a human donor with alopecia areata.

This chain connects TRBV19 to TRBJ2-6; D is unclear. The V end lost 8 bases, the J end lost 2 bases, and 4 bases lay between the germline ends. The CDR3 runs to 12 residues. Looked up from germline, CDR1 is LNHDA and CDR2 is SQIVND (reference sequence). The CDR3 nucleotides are TGTGCCAGTCAAGCTGGGGCCAACGTCCTGACTTTC. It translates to CASQAGANVLTF.

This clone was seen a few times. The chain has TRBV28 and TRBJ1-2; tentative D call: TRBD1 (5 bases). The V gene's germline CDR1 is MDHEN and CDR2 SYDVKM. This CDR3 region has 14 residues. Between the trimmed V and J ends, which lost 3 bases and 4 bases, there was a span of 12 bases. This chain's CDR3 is CASSLYDSGYGYTF. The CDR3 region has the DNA TGTGCCAGCAGTTTGTACGACAGTGGCTATGGCTACACCTTC.

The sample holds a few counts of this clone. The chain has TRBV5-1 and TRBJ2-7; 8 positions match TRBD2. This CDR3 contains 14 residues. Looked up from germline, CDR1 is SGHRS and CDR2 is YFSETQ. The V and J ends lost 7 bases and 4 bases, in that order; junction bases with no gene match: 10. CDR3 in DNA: TGCGCCAGCTCCCGTCAGCGGGAGTCTTACGAGCAGTACTTC. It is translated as CASSRQRESYEQYF. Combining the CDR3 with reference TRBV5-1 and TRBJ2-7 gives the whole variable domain KAGVTQTPRYLIKTRGQQVTLSCSPISGHRSVSWYQQTPGQGLQFLFEYFSETQRNKGNFPGRFSGRQFSNSRSEMNVSTLELGDSALYLCASSRQRESYEQYFGPGTRLTVT.

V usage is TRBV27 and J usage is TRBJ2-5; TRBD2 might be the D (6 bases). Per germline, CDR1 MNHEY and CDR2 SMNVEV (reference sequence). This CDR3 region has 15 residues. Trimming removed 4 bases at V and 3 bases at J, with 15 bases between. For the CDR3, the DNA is TGTGCCAGCAGTTCACCGGGGCGGGGAGAAGAGACCCAGTACTTC. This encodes CASSSPGRGEETQYF.

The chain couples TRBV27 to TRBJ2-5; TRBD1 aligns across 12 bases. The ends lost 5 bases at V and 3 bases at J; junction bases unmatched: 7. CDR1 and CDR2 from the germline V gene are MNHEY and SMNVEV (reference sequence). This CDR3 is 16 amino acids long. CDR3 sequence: CASSGWGTGGEETQYF. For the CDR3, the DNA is TGTGCCAGCAGTGGGTGGGGGACAGGGGGCGAAGAGACCCAGTACTTC.

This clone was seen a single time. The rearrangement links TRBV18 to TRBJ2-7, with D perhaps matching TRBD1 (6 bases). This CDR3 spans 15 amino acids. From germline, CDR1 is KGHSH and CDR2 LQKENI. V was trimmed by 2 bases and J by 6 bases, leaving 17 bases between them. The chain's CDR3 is CASSPGTSTGREQYF. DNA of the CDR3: TGTGCCAGCTCACCAGGGACATCAACCGGGCGCGAGCAGTACTTC.

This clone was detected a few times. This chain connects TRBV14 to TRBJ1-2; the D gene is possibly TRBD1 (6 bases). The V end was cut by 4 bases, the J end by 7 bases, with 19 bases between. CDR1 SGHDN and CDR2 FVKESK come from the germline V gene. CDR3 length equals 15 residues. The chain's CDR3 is CASSLSPLAGVGYTF. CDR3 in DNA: TGTGCCAGCAGCCTGTCCCCTTTGGCAGGGGTTGGCTACACCTTC.

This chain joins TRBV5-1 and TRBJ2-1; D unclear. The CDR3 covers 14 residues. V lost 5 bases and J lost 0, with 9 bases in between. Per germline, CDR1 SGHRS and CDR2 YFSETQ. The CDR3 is CASRLDFSYNEQFF. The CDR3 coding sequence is TGCGCCAGCAGGTTAGATTTCTCCTACAATGAGCAGTTCTTC. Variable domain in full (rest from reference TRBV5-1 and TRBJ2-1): KAGVTQTPRYLIKTRGQQVTLSCSPISGHRSVSWYQQTPGQGLQFLFEYFSETQRNKGNFPGRFSGRQFSNSRSEMNVSTLELGDSALYLCASRLDFSYNEQFFGPGTRLTVL.

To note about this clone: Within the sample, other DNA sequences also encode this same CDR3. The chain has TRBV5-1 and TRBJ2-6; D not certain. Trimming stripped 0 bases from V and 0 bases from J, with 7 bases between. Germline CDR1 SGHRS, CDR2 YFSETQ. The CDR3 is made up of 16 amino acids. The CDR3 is CASSLARGSGANVLTF. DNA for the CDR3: TGCGCCAGCAGCTTGGCCAGAGGCTCTGGGGCCAACGTCCTGACTTTC.

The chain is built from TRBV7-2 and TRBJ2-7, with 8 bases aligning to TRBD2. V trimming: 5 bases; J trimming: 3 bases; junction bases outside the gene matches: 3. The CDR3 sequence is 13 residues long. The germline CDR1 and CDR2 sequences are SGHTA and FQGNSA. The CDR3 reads CASSRSGNYEQYF. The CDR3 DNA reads TGTGCCAGCAGCCGTAGCGGGAACTACGAGCAGTACTTC.

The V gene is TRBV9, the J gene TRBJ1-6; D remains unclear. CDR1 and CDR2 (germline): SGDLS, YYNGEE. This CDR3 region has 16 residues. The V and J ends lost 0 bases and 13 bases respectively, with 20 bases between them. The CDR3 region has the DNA TGTGCCAGCAGCGTAGGTGGGTGGAGGACCGAGGGTCCCCTCCACTTT. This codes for CASSVGGWRTEGPLHF.

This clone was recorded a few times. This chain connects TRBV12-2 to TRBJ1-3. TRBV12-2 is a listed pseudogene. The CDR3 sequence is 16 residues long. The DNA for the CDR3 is TGTGCAAGTCGCCCCCCCGCGGGCTCGGGCGAGAACACCATATATTTT. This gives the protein CASRPPAGSGENTIYF.

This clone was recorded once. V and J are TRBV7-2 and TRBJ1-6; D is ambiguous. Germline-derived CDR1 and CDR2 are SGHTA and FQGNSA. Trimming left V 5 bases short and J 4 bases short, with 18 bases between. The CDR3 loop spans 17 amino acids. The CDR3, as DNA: TGTGCCAGCAGCCTCCCTGGACCGGGGTTGTATAATTCACCCCTCCACTTT. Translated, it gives CASSLPGPGLYNSPLHF.

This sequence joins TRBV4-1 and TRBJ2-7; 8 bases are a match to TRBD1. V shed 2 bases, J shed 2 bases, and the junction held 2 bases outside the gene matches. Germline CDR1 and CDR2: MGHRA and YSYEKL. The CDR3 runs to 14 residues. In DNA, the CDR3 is TGCGCCAGCAGCCAACCGACAGGGGCCTACGAGCAGTACTTC. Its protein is CASSQPTGAYEQYF.

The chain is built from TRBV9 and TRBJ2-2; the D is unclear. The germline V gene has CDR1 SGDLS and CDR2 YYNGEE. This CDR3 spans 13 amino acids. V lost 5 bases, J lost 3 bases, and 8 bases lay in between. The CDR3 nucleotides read TGTGCCAGCAGTCCTACTTACACCGGGGAGCTGTTTTTT. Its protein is CASSPTYTGELFF. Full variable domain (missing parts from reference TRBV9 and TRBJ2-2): DSGVTQTPKHLITATGQRVTLRCSPRSGDLSVYWYQQSLDQGLQFLIQYYNGEERAKGNILERFSAQQFPDLHSELNLSSLELGDSALYFCASSPTYTGELFFGEGSRLTVL.

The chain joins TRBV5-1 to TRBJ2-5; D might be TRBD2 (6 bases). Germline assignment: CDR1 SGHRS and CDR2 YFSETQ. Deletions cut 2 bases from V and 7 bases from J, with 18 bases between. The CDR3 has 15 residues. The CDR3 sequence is CASSFSGPGGGTQYF. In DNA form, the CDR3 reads TGCGCCAGCAGCTTCAGCGGGCCCGGGGGAGGGACCCAGTACTTC.

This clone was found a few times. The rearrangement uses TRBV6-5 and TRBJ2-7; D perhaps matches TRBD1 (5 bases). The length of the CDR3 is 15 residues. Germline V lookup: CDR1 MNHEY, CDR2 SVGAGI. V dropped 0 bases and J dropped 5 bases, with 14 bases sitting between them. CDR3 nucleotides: TGTGCCAGCAGTTACTCAGGGGAATCGCCAGACGAGCAGTACTTC. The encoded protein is CASSYSGESPDEQYF.

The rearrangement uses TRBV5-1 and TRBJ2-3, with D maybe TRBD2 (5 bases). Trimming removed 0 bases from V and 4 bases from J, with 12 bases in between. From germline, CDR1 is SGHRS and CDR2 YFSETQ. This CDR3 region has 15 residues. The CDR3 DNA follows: TGCGCCAGCAGCTTGGCGGGAAACGAGGCAGATACGCAGTATTTT. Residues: CASSLAGNEADTQYF.

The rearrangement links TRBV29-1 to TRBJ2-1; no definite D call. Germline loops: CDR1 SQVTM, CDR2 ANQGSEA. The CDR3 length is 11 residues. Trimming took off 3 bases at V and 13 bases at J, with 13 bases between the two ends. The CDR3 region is CSVDLQNIQFF. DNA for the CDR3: TGCAGCGTTGATCTTCAGAATATACAGTTCTTC.

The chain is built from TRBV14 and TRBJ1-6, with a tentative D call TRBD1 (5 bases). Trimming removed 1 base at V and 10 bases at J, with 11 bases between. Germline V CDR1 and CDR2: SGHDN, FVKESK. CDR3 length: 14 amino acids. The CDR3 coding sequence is TGTGCCAGCAGCCAAGTAGGGGTTCGCTCACCCCTCCACTTT. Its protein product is CASSQVGVRSPLHF.

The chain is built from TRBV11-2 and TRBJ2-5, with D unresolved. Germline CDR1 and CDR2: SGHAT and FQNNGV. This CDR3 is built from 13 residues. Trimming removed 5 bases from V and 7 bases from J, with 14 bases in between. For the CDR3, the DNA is TGTGCCAGCAGCCCCGCCCCAAAGCGGACCCAGTACTTC. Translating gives CASSPAPKRTQYF.

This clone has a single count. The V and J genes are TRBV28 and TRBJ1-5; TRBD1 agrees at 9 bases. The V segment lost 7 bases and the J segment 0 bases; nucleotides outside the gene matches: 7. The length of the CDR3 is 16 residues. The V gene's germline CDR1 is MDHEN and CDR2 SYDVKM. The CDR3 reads CASMTGGGGSNQPQHF. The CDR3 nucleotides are TGTGCCAGCATGACAGGGGGTGGGGGTAGCAATCAGCCCCAGCATTTT.

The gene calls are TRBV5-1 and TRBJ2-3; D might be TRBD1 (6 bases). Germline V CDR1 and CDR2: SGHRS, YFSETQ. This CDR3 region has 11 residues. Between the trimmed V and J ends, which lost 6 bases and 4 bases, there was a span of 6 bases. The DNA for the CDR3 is TGCGCCAGCAAGGGGGCAGATACGCAGTATTTT. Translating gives CASKGADTQYF.

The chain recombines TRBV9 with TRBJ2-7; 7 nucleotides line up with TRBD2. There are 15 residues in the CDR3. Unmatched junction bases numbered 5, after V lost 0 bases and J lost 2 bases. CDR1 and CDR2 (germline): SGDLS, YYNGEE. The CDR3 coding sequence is TGTGCCAGCAGCGTAGGTAGCGGGCTAACCTACGAGCAGTACTTC. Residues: CASSVGSGLTYEQYF.

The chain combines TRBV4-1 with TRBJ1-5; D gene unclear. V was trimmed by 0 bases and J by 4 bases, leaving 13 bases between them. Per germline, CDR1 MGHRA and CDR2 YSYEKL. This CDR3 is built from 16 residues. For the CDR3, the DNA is TGCGCCAGCAGCCAAGAGGAGATGGCGGGGAATCAGCCCCAGCATTTT. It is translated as CASSQEEMAGNQPQHF.

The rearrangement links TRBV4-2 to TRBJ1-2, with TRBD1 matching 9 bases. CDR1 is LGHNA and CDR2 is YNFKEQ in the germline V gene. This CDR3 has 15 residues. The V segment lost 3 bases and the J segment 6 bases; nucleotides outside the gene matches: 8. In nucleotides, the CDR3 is TGTGCCAGCAGCCAGGCAGCCGGGACAGGGAATGGCTACACCTTC. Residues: CASSQAAGTGNGYTF.

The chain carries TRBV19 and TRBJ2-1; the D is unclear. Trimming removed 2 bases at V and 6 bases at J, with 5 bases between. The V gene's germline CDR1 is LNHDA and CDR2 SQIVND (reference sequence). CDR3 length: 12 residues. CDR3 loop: CASSIRTNEQFF. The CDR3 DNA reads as TGTGCCAGTAGTATAAGAACCAATGAGCAGTTCTTC.

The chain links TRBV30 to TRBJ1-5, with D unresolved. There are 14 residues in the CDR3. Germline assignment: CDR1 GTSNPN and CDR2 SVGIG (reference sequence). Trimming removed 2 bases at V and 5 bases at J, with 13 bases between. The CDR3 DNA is TGTGCCTGGAGTCATACGGGGAGGGATCAGCCCCAGCATTTT. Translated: CAWSHTGRDQPQHF.

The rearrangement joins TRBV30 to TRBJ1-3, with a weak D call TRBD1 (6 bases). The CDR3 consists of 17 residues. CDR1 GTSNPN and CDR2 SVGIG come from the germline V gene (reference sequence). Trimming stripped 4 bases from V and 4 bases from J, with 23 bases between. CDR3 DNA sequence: TGTGCCTGGACTCGGGACATCTCAAGTAATTCCGGAAACACCATATATTTT. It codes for CAWTRDISSNSGNTIYF. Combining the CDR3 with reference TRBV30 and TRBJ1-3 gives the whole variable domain SQTIHQWPATLVQPVGSPLSLECTVEGTSNPNLYWYRQAAGRGLQLLFYSVGIGQISSEVPQNLSASRPQDRQFILSSKKLLLSDSGFYLCAWTRDISSNSGNTIYFGEGSWLTVV.

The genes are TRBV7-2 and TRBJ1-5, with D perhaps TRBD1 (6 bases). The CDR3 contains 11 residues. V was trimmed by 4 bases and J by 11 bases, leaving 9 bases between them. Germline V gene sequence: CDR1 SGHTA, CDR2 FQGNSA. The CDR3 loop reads CASSSTGAQHF. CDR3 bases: TGTGCCAGCAGCTCGACAGGAGCCCAGCATTTT.